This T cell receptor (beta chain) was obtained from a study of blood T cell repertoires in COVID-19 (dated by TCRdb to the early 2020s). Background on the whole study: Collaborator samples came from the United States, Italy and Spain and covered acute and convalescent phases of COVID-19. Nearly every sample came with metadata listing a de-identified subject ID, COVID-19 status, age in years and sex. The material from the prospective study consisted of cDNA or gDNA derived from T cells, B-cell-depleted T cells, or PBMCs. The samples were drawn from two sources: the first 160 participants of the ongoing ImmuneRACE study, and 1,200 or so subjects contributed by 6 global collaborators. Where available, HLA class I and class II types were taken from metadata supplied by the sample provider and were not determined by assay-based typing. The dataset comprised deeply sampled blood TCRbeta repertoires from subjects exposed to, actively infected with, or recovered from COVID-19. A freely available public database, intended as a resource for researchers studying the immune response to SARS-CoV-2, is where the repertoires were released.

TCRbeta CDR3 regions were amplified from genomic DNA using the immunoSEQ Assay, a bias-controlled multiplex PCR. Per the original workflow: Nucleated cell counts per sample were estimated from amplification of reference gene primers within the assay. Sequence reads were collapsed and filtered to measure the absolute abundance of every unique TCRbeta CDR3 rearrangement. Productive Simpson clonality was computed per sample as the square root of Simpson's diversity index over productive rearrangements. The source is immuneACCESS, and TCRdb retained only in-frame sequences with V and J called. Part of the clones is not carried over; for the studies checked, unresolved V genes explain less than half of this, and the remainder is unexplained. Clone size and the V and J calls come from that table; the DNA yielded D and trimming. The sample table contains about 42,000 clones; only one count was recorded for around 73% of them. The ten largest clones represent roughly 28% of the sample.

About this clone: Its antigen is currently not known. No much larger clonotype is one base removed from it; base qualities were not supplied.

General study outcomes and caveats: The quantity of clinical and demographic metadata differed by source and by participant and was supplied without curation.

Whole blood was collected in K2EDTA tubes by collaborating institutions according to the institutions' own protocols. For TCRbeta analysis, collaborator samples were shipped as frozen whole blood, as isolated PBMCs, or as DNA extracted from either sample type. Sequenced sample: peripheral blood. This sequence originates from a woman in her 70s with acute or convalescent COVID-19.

In nucleotide form, the sequence is TGTGCCAGTAGTGACCGGGACAGACCGTACGAGCAGTACTTC. It is translated as CASSDRDRPYEQYF. The chain uses TRBV19 and TRBJ2-7, and 7 bases in between align with TRBD1. V has 5 bases trimmed and J has 4 bases trimmed; junction bases matching no gene number 8. CDR1 and CDR2, looked up from the germline V gene (reference sequence), are LNHDA and SQIVND. From the cysteine up to the phenylalanine, the CDR3 has a length of 14 residues. This entry keeps only the CDR3 DNA: 42 bases, framed from base 1.